This TCR beta chain was observed in a study of blood T cell repertoires in COVID-19. On the study more broadly: The United States, Italy and Spain were the sources of the acute and convalescent COVID-19 samples. Sample material is recorded as cDNA or gDNA derived from T cells, B-cell-depleted T cells, or PBMCs.

There are 14 residues in the CDR3. The ends lost 2 bases at V and 5 bases at J; junction bases unmatched: 5. Germline V gene lookup returns CDR1 SGHTA and CDR2 FQGNSA. Authors' methods: Counts of nucleated cells, estimated from reference gene primer amplification, were obtained. Profiled with immunoSEQ multiplex PCR; TCRdb holds only in-frame clones, not every one. D and trimming come from the DNA, and the V and J calls and clone size come from that table. The sample contains about 180,000 clones, 86% of which appear only once. The receptor comes from a woman aged 25 to 45 with active or convalescent COVID-19. Sequences were obtained from peripheral blood. This chain joins TRBV7-2 and TRBJ2-5; 7 positions agree with TRBD1. As DNA, the CDR3 is TGTGCCAGCAGCTTAACAGGGGCACGGGAGACCCAGTACTTC. Protein product: CASSLTGARETQYF.